These 3 T cell receptor beta chains came from one sample sequenced in a study of spatial heterogeneity in lung cancer. Specified time point: sample taken at primary tumor resection. TCRdb ran MiXCR on the 5' RACE reads and lists one entry per CDR3 protein. The data show about 38,000 distinct CDR3 sequences, roughly 7.4% seen once. Material: PBMCs, obtained at surgery. All receptors derive from a male donor with early-stage non-small cell lung cancer.

At least ten counts were recorded for this clonotype. The DNA for the CDR3 is TGTGCCAGCAGCCTCACAGGGGCGGACAATGAGCAGTTCTTC. It is translated as CASSLTGADNEQFF. The gene calls are TRBV9 and TRBJ2-1, with 7 bases matching TRBD1. This CDR3 is 14 amino acids long. J was trimmed by 5 bases and V by 4 bases; bases with no gene match: 6. CDR1 is SGDLS and CDR2 is YYNGEE in the germline V gene. Based on the CDR3 plus reference TRBV9 and TRBJ2-1, the full variable domain is DSGVTQTPKHLITATGQRVTLRCSPRSGDLSVYWYQQSLDQGLQFLIQYYNGEERAKGNILERFSAQQFPDLHSELNLSSLELGDSALYFCASSLTGADNEQFFGPGTRLTVL.

V gene TRBV12-3 or TRBV12-4 combines with J gene TRBJ2-6; no clear D gene. Trimming pared 2 bases from V and 0 bases from J, leaving 5 bases between. The CDR3 has 15 residues. The CDR3 protein is CASSLMISGANVLTF. The CDR3 bases are TGTGCCAGCAGTTTAATGATCTCTGGGGCCAACGTCCTGACTTTC.

This clonotype was counted at least ten times. This chain uses TRBV24-1 with TRBJ1-2; 7 bases are a match to TRBD1. The CDR3 has 18 amino acids. V shed 2 bases and J 6 bases; nucleotides not matched to a gene: 17. CDR1 is KGHDR, CDR2 SFDVKD, per germline. The CDR3 DNA follows: TGTGCCACCAGTGATTCCGGGACAGCCGGCGCCAAAAGGGATGGCTACACCTTC. This sequence encodes CATSDSGTAGAKRDGYTF.